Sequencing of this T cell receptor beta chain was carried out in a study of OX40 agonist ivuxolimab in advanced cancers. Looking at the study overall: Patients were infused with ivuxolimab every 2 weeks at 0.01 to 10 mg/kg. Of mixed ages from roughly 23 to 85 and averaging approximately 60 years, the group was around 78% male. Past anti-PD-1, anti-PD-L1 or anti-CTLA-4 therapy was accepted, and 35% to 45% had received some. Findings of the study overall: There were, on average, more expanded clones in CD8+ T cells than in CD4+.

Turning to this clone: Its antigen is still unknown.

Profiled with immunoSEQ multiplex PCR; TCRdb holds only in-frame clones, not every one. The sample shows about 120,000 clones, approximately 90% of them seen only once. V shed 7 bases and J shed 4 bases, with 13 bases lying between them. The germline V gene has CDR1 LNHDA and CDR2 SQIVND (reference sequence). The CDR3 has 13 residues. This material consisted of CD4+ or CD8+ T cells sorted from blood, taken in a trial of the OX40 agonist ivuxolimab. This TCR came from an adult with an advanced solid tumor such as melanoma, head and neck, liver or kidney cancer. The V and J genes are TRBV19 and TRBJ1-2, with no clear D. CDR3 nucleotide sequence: TGTGCCAGTATATCCAGGACGGTCTATGGCTACACCTTC. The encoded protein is CASISRTVYGYTF.